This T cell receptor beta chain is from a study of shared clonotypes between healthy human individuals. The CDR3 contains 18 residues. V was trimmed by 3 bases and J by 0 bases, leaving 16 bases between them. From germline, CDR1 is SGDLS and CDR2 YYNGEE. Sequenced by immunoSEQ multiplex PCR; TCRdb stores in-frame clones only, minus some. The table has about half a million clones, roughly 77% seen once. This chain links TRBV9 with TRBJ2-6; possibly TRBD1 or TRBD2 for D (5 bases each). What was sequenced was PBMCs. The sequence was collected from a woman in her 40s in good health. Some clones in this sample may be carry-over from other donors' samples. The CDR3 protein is CASSGGTARNSGANVLTF. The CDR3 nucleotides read TGTGCCAGCAGCGGGGGGACGGCCCGCAACTCTGGGGCCAACGTCCTGACTTTC.